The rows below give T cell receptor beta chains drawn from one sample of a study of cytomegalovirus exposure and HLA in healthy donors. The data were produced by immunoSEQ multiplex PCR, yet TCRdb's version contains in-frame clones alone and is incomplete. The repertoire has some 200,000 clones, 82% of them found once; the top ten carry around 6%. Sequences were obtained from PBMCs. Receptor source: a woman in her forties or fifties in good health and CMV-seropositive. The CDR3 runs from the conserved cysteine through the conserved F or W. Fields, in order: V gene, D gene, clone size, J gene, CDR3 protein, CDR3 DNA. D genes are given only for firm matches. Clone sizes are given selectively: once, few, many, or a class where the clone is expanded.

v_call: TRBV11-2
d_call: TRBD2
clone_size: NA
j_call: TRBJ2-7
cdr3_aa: CASSPGRGGARYEQYF
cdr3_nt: TGTGCCAGCAGCCCAGGCCGGGGAGGGGCGCGCTACGAGCAGTACTTC

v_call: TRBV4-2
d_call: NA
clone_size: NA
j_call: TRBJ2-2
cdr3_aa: CASSQEGHSNTGELFF
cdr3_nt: TGTGCCAGCAGCCAAGAAGGACACTCGAACACCGGGGAGCTGTTTTTT

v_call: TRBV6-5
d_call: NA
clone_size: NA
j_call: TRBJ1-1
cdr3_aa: CASSSLGTEAFF
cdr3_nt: TGTGCCAGCAGCTCCCTAGGAACTGAAGCTTTCTTT

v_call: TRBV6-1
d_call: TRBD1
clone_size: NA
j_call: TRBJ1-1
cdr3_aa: CASSQGTVTEAFF
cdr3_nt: TGTGCCAGCAGTCAAGGGACAGTGACTGAAGCTTTCTTT

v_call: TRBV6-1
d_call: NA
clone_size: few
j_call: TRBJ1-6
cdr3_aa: CASSVRAGNSPLHF
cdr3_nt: TGTGCCAGCAGTGTGCGCGCCGGGAATTCACCCCTCCACTTT

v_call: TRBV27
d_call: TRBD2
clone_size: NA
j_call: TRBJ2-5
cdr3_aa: CASSSTSGGDQETQYF
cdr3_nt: TGTGCCAGCAGTTCTACTAGCGGGGGGGACCAAGAGACCCAGTACTTC

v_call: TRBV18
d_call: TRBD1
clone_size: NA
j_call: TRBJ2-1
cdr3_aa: CASSPQGQAYNEQFF
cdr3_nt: TGTGCCAGCTCACCACAGGGACAGGCATACAATGAGCAGTTCTTC

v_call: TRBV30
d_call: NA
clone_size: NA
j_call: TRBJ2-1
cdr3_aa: CACSRDVYNEQFF
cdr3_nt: TGTGCCTGCTCCCGGGATGTCTACAATGAGCAGTTCTTC

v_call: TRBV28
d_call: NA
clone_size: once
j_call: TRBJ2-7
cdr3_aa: CASSSSQGGGYEQYF
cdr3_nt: TGTGCCAGCAGTTCCAGCCAAGGGGGGGGCTACGAGCAGTACTTC

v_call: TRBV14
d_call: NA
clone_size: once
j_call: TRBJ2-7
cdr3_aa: CASSLIQGRPGVSEQYF
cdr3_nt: TGTGCCAGCAGCCTAATACAGGGTCGGCCGGGCGTTAGTGAGCAGTACTTC

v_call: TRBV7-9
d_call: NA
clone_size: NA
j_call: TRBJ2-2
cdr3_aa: CASSLDTTTGELFF
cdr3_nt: TGTGCCAGCAGTCTCGACACGACCACCGGGGAGCTGTTTTTT

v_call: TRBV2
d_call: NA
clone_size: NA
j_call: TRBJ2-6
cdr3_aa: CAGGELGLSGANGLTF
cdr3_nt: TGTGCCGGAGGGGAGTTAGGCCTTTCTGGGGCCAACGGCCTGACTTTC

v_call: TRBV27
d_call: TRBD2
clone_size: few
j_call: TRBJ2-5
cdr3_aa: CASSPAAGAAQTQYF
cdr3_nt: TGTGCCAGCAGTCCCGCGGCGGGAGCGGCCCAGACCCAGTACTTC

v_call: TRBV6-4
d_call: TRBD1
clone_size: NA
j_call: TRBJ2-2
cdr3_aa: CASRTDRGTGELFF
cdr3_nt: TGTGCCAGCAGGACGGACAGGGGTACCGGGGAGCTGTTTTTT